A single sample gave rise to the 11 T cell receptor beta chains below, sequenced in a study of cytomegalovirus exposure and HLA in healthy donors. The PCR was carried out with 60 Vbeta primers and 13 Jbeta primers. Method: immunoSEQ multiplex PCR; TCRdb's copy keeps in-frame clones and lacks some. The sample has some 120,000 clones; roughly three quarters are singletons. Sequences were obtained from PBMCs. The receptors shown here come from a young man in good health and CMV-seronegative.

For this clone: A much larger clone sits a single nucleotide away, making a read error possible. In nucleotides, the CDR3 is TGTGCCAGCAGCACTAGCGGGGGGGCCTACAATGAGCAGTTCTTC. This codes for CASSTSGGAYNEQFF. The chain couples TRBV7-2 to TRBJ2-1; 13 bases fit TRBD2. This CDR3 has 15 residues. V trimming: 5 bases; J trimming: 2 bases; junction bases outside the gene matches: 0. Germline loops: CDR1 SGHTA, CDR2 FQGNSA.

This sequence joins TRBV18 and TRBJ1-4; no firm D call. The CDR3 runs 17 residues. The germline gives CDR1 KGHSH, CDR2 LQKENI. Trimming cost V 0 bases and J 0 bases, with 11 bases left between them. The CDR3 loop is CASSPPGGVATNEKLFF. DNA for the CDR3: TGTGCCAGCTCACCACCGGGCGGGGTTGCAACTAATGAAAAACTGTTTTTT.

The rearrangement links TRBV10-3 to TRBJ2-1; possible D gene TRBD1, 5 bases. There are 15 residues in the CDR3. Trimming stripped 2 bases from V and 5 bases from J, with 13 bases between. Germline assignment: CDR1 ENHRY and CDR2 SYGVKD. The CDR3 bases are TGTGCCATCAGTGAGAGCCAGGGTTGGAACAATGAGCAGTTCTTC. Translating it yields CAISESQGWNNEQFF.

There are a few counts of this clone. The chain employs TRBV6-5 and TRBJ2-1, with D unresolved. The germline V gene encodes CDR1 MNHEY and CDR2 SVGAGI. The CDR3 totals 12 residues. Trimming shortened V by 7 bases and J by 0 bases, and 4 bases separated the two germline ends. The CDR3 sequence is CASISSYNEQFF. The DNA of the CDR3 is TGTGCCAGCATCAGCTCCTACAATGAGCAGTTCTTC.

The V and J genes are TRBV30 and TRBJ2-5; 7 bases are shared with TRBD2. The CDR3 is 15 residues long. V lost 0 bases to trimming and J lost 1 base; unmatched junction nucleotides: 5. Germline assignment: CDR1 GTSNPN and CDR2 SVGIG (reference sequence). CDR3 protein: CAWSVFLAAQETQYF. CDR3 sequence (DNA): TGTGCCTGGAGTGTATTTCTAGCGGCCCAAGAGACCCAGTACTTC.

The V call is TRBV28, the J call TRBJ1-1; perhaps TRBD1 as D (5 bases). CDR1 and CDR2 (germline): MDHEN, SYDVKM. This CDR3 comprises 14 residues. V lost 6 bases to trimming and J lost 5 bases, with 16 bases between them. The CDR3 bases are TGTGCCAGCAGCCCGATGTTGGGGGGGACTGAAGCTTTCTTT. Translating it yields CASSPMLGGTEAFF.

This clone showed up just once. This rearrangement joins TRBV27 to TRBJ2-5; TRBD2 aligns across 14 bases. CDR3 size: 17 residues. Germline V gives CDR1 MNHEY, CDR2 SMNVEV (reference sequence). V was clipped by 6 bases and J by 7 bases; unmatched bases: 13. CDR3 bases: TGTGCCAGCAGGGAAGGAGTGGGACTAGCGGGAGCCACGACCCAGTACTTC. Translating it yields CASREGVGLAGATTQYF.

As concerns this clone: The same CDR3 is also encoded by other DNA sequences in this sample. The V call is TRBV15, the J call TRBJ1-4; 10 positions agree with TRBD1. The length of the CDR3 is 16 residues. CDR1 and CDR2 (germline): LNHNV, YYDKDF (reference sequence). The V segment lost 1 base and the J segment 2 bases; nucleotides outside the gene matches: 1. The CDR3 spells CATSRGQGATNEKLFF. CDR3 DNA: TGTGCCACCAGCAGAGGACAGGGGGCCACTAATGAAAAACTGTTTTTT. Based on the CDR3 plus reference TRBV15 and TRBJ1-4, the full variable domain is DAMVIQNPRYQVTQFGKPVTLSCSQTLNHNVMYWYQQKSSQAPKLLFHYYDKDFNNEADTPDNFQSRRPNTSFCFLDIRSPGLGDTAMYLCATSRGQGATNEKLFFGSGTQLSVL.

This CDR3 is CASSRQGAEAFF. The DNA of the CDR3 is TGCGCCAGCAGCCGACAGGGCGCTGAAGCTTTCTTT. The gene calls are TRBV5-1 and TRBJ1-1, with TRBD1 matching over 7 bases. The V gene's germline CDR1 is SGHRS and CDR2 YFSETQ. The J segment lost 6 bases and the V segment lost 4 bases, leaving 3 bases of the junction unmatched. CDR3 length equals 12 residues.

The chain couples TRBV28 to TRBJ1-1; TRBD1 agrees at 7 bases. Germline loops: CDR1 MDHEN, CDR2 SYDVKM. The CDR3 spans 14 residues. The ends lost 5 bases at V and 1 base at J; junction bases unmatched: 4. CDR3 loop: CASSPGQKNTEAFF. CDR3 DNA sequence: TGTGCCAGCAGTCCGGGACAGAAGAACACTGAAGCTTTCTTT.

CDR3 bases: TGTGCCAGCAGCGACAGGGGGCTCCAAGAGACCCAGTACTTC. This translates into CASSDRGLQETQYF. J is TRBJ2-5 and V is TRBV5-4, with TRBD1 identical over 10 bases. The CDR3 totals 14 residues. Per germline, CDR1 SGHNT and CDR2 YYREEE (reference sequence). V dropped 4 bases and J dropped 1; count of bases not matched to a gene: 1.